What follows are 23 T cell receptor beta chains derived from one specimen sequenced in a study of fetal regulatory T cell absence and autoimmunity. Using immunoSEQ multiplex PCR, the repertoire was profiled, and TCRdb retains in-frame clones only, with some absent. The data contain 95,000 or so clones, about three quarters of them singletons. What was sequenced was pancreas tissue. Source of these receptors: a male donor with IPEX syndrome.

This CDR3 is CAISEGLFGYEQYF. The CDR3 coding sequence is TGTGCCATCAGTGAAGGTCTTTTCGGTTACGAGCAGTACTTC. The chain couples TRBV10-3 to TRBJ2-7; D uncertain. V lost 3 bases to trimming and J lost 4 bases, with 13 bases between them. The CDR3 is made up of 14 amino acids. CDR1 and CDR2 (germline): ENHRY, SYGVKD.

The chain carries TRBV7-2 and TRBJ2-5; possibly TRBD2 for D (6 bases). The germline gives CDR1 SGHTA, CDR2 FQGNSA. V dropped 5 bases and J dropped 2 bases, with 12 bases sitting between them. This CDR3 spans 14 amino acids. CDR3 nucleotides: TGTGCCAGCAGCCCGGACTACCAACAAGAGACCCAGTACTTC. It translates to CASSPDYQQETQYF. Complete variable domain (other parts from reference TRBV7-2 and TRBJ2-5): GAGVSQSPSNKVTEKGKDVELRCDPISGHTALYWYRQSLGQGLEFLIYFQGNSAPDKSGLPSDRFSAERTGGSVSTLTIQRTQQEDSAVYLCASSPDYQQETQYFGPGTRLLVL.

The chain joins TRBV12-5 to TRBJ2-2; D ambiguous. Trimming removed 0 bases at V and 4 bases at J, with 9 bases between. Germline CDR1 reads LGHNT; CDR2 reads FRNRAP. This CDR3 comprises 15 residues. This CDR3 reads CASGLVYWGTGELFF. Here the CDR3 DNA reads TGTGCTAGTGGTTTGGTATATTGGGGCACCGGGGAGCTGTTTTTT.

This clone was observed a handful of times. The chain employs TRBV6-5 and TRBJ1-1; TRBD1 is a possible D gene (5 bases). Trimming left V 0 bases short and J 7 bases short, with 12 bases between. Germline V gene lookup returns CDR1 MNHEY and CDR2 SVGAGI. This CDR3 region has 14 residues. The CDR3 bases are TGTGCCAGCAGTTACTCGACTGCAGGGAGTGAAGCTTTCTTT. Protein product: CASSYSTAGSEAFF.

The rearrangement joins TRBV4-2 to TRBJ2-3; the match to TRBD2 covers 9 bases. The CDR3 has 15 amino acids. Germline values: CDR1 LGHNA, CDR2 YNFKEQ. The trim removed 4 bases at V and 4 bases at J, leaving 6 bases unmatched. The CDR3 sequence: CASSRRGGAADTQYF. The CDR3 region has the DNA TGTGCCAGCAGCCGGCGGGGGGGGGCTGCAGATACGCAGTATTTT.

This chain joins TRBV11-2 and TRBJ1-6; the D is unclear. The V gene's germline CDR1 is SGHAT and CDR2 FQNNGV. The CDR3 runs to 17 residues. V lost 2 bases to trimming and J lost 3 bases, with 14 bases between them. For the CDR3, the DNA is TGTGCCAGCAGCTTAAGTGAGGGTCTAAGCTATAATTCACCCCTCCACTTT. It translates to CASSLSEGLSYNSPLHF.

This clone was seen just once. V gene TRBV7-2 combines with J gene TRBJ2-7; 8 positions match TRBD2. Trimming took 3 bases from V and 3 from J; bases not matched to a gene: 7. Looked up from germline, CDR1 is SGHTA and CDR2 is FQGNSA. This CDR3 is built from 15 residues. In DNA, the CDR3 is TGTGCCAGCAGCTTTTCGGGACTAGGGGACTACGAGCAGTACTTC. Protein sequence: CASSFSGLGDYEQYF.

The table lists this clone with a few counts. V and J are TRBV19 and TRBJ1-2; TRBD1 aligns across 9 bases. The V gene's germline CDR1 is LNHDA and CDR2 SQIVND (reference sequence). J gave up 4 bases and V 7 bases, and 7 bases lay outside the gene matches. This CDR3 has 14 amino acids. The DNA of the CDR3 is TGTGCCAGTAACGCCGGACAGGGGTCCTATGGCTACACCTTC. As protein: CASNAGQGSYGYTF.

The chain combines TRBV13 with TRBJ2-5, with TRBD2 matching over 8 bases. Germline V gene data show CDR1 as PRHDT and CDR2 as FYEKMQ (reference sequence). V trimming: 3 bases; J trimming: 4 bases; junction bases outside the gene matches: 10. The CDR3 covers 16 residues. CDR3 in DNA: TGTGCCAGCAGCTTGATCGGGGGGGGGCTCCGAGAGACCCAGTACTTC. Translating it yields CASSLIGGGLRETQYF.

The chain uses TRBV4-1 and TRBJ2-7; 7 positions match TRBD1. The CDR3 loop spans 15 amino acids. Germline CDR1 reads MGHRA; CDR2 reads YSYEKL. The V segment lost 3 bases and the J segment 1 base; nucleotides outside the gene matches: 6. The CDR3 region is CASSHLHRGSYEQYF. DNA for the CDR3: TGCGCCAGCAGCCACCTTCACAGGGGATCCTACGAGCAGTACTTC.

The DNA of the CDR3 is TGTGCCAGCAGCTCACGGGACAGCAAAAACATTCAGTACTTC. Amino acid sequence: CASSSRDSKNIQYF. The chain joins TRBV7-9 to TRBJ2-4; 7 bases match TRBD1. V lost 4 bases to trimming and J lost 3 bases; unmatched junction nucleotides: 3. Per germline, CDR1 SEHNR and CDR2 FQNEAQ (reference sequence). The CDR3 totals 14 residues.

V is TRBV27 and J is TRBJ1-6, with unresolved D. Between the trimmed V and J ends, which lost 3 bases and 4 bases, there was a span of 7 bases. The V gene's germline CDR1 is MNHEY and CDR2 SMNVEV (reference sequence). This CDR3 spans 14 amino acids. The CDR3 loop is CASSLKSYNSPLHF. In DNA, the CDR3 is TGTGCCAGCAGTTTGAAGAGTTATAATTCACCCCTCCACTTT.

V usage is TRBV6-5 and J usage is TRBJ2-7, with D perhaps matching TRBD1 (5 bases). Germline V gives CDR1 MNHEY, CDR2 SVGAGI. The CDR3 totals 15 residues. V lost 4 bases and J 3 bases, leaving 16 bases between the germline ends. CDR3: CASSSPQGLFYEQYF. As DNA, the CDR3 is TGTGCCAGCAGTTCCCCGCAGGGCTTATTCTACGAGCAGTACTTC.

The chain combines TRBV11-3 with TRBJ2-7; D is undetermined. The CDR3 runs 12 residues. Looked up from germline, CDR1 is SGHNT and CDR2 is YENEEA. V was clipped by 4 bases and J by 7 bases, with 11 bases between them. The CDR3 protein is CASSSTLREQYF. In DNA form, the CDR3 reads TGTGCCAGCAGCTCGACCCTAAGGGAGCAGTACTTC.

V gene TRBV7-8 combines with J gene TRBJ1-2, with D possibly being TRBD1 (5 bases). V was pared by 0 bases and J by 7 bases, with 9 bases between. The CDR3 covers 13 residues. The V gene's germline CDR1 is SGHVS and CDR2 FQNEAQ. CDR3 DNA: TGTGCCAGCAGCTTAGCCGTTGGGGGTGGCTACACCTTC. Amino acid sequence: CASSLAVGGGYTF.

The rearrangement uses TRBV5-6 and TRBJ1-5; D gene uncertain. Germline lookup yields CDR1 SGHDT and CDR2 YYEEEE. This CDR3 comprises 13 residues. V dropped 1 base and J dropped 0 bases, with 2 bases sitting between them. In DNA form, the CDR3 reads TGTGCCAGCAGCTTGCATAGCAATCAGCCCCAGCATTTT. Encoded protein: CASSLHSNQPQHF.

This clone was counted a few times. The chain combines TRBV4-1 with TRBJ2-7; perhaps TRBD1 as D (6 bases). CDR3 length: 15 residues. Germline lookup yields CDR1 MGHRA and CDR2 YSYEKL. Between the trimmed V and J ends, which lost 0 bases and 3 bases, there was a span of 12 bases. CDR3 region: CASSQEDSYNYEQYF. DNA for the CDR3: TGCGCCAGCAGCCAAGAGGACAGCTACAACTACGAGCAGTACTTC.

The CDR3 bases are TGTGCCATCAGTGGAGGCCGGGACTTTGGAGATACGCAGTATTTT. Translation: CAISGGRDFGDTQYF. J is TRBJ2-3 and V is TRBV10-3; D may be TRBD2 (6 bases). Trimming removed 4 bases at V and 5 bases at J, with 16 bases between. The germline V gene encodes CDR1 ENHRY and CDR2 SYGVKD. There are 15 residues in the CDR3.

The chain joins TRBV29-1 to TRBJ1-2; D perhaps matches TRBD1 (6 bases). The CDR3 is 12 residues long. Germline-derived CDR1 and CDR2 are SQVTM and ANQGSEA. Trimming removed 4 bases from V and 6 bases from J, with 12 bases in between. CDR3 amino acids: CSVVGSGDGYTF. CDR3 DNA sequence: TGCAGCGTTGTTGGGTCAGGGGATGGCTACACCTTC.

This rearrangement joins TRBV4-3 to TRBJ2-1, with 9 bases matching TRBD2. The CDR3 is made up of 13 amino acids. V dropped 3 bases and J dropped 9; count of bases not matched to a gene: 3. Germline CDR1 and CDR2: LGHNA and YSLEER. The CDR3 region is CASSQLAGREQFF. Here the CDR3 DNA reads TGCGCCAGCAGCCAGCTAGCGGGGCGTGAGCAGTTCTTC.

In its sample, this clone was seen a few times. This chain's CDR3 is CASSSRNSPLHF. CDR3 sequence (DNA): TGTGCCAGCAGCTCCCGTAATTCACCCCTCCACTTT. The V call is TRBV5-6, the J call TRBJ1-6; no firm D call. Trimming stripped 3 bases from V and 6 bases from J, with 4 bases between. The CDR3 spans 12 residues. Germline CDR1 reads SGHDT; CDR2 reads YYEEEE.

The chain's CDR3 is CATSRDRRGWTEAFF. CDR3 bases: TGTGCCACCAGCAGAGATCGGCGGGGCTGGACTGAAGCTTTCTTT. This chain connects TRBV15 to TRBJ1-1; possible D gene TRBD1, 5 bases. CDR1 and CDR2 (germline): LNHNV, YYDKDF (reference sequence). The CDR3 extends over 15 amino acids. The V and J ends lost 0 bases and 5 bases respectively, with 13 bases between them.

This chain uses TRBV2 with TRBJ1-2, with 7 bases fitting TRBD1. In germline, CDR1 is SNHLY, CDR2 FYNNEI. The ends lost 4 bases at V and 2 bases at J; junction bases unmatched: 1. The CDR3 has 13 residues. CDR3 residues: CASSVGQNYGYTF. CDR3 in DNA: TGTGCCAGCAGTGTGGGACAGAACTATGGCTACACCTTC.